The sequence of this T cell receptor (beta chain) was determined in a study of blood T cells in healthy people across ages. Study results and caveats: Estimated diversity, derived from one million T cells, was regarded as an underestimate. The lack of PBMC sorting stopped any conclusive naive versus antigen-experienced comparison. In long-lived donors, naive CD4+ cell counts and diversity exceeded those of aged donors.

The V end lost 0 bases, the J end lost 9 bases, and 13 bases lay between the germline ends. The CDR3 consists of 14 residues. Germline CDR1 reads SGHKS; CDR2 reads YYEKEE (reference sequence). As to this clonotype: Antigen specificity is unknown.

The people who gave samples were healthy Caucasians from Russia, aged about 6 to 95. The use of a sample-barcoded 5' primer and a J-beta primer mix characterized a second PCR of about 7 to 12 cycles. A single record per CDR3 protein comes from TCRdb applying MiXCR to the 5' RACE reads. The sample consists of 1.5 million to 2 million distinct CDR3 sequences, approximately 40% of them appearing once. What was sequenced was blood. The J gene is TRBJ2-1, the V gene TRBV5-5, with no clear D. The TCR originated in a human donor in good health. The CDR3, as DNA: TGTGCCAGCAGCTTGGGAGGAGCGAGTCTTGAGCAGTTCTTC. Protein sequence: CASSLGGASLEQFF.